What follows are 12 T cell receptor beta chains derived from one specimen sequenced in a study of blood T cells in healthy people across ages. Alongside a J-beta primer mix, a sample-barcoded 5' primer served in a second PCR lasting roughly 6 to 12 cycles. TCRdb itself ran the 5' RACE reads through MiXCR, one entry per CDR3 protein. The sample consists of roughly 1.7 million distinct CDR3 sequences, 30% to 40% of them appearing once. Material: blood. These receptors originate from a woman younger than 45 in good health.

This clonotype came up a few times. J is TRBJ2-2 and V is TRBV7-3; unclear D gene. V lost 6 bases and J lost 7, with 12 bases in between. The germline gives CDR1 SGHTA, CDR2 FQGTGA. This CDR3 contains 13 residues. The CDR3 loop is CASRALIGGELFF. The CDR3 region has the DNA TGTGCCAGCAGGGCTCTTATCGGCGGGGAGCTGTTTTTT.

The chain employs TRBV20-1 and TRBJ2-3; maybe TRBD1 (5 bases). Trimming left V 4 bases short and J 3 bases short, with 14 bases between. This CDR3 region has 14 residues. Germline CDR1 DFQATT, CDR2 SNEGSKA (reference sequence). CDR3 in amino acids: CSATRRQPTDTQYF. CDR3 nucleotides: TGCAGTGCTACCCGGAGACAGCCGACAGATACGCAGTATTTT.

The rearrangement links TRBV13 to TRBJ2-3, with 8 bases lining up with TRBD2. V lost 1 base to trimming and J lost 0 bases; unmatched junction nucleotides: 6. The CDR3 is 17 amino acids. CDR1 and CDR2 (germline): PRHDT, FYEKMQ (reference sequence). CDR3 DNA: TGTGCCAGCAGCTTAGTTTTAGCGGGGACTAGCACAGATACGCAGTATTTT. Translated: CASSLVLAGTSTDTQYF.

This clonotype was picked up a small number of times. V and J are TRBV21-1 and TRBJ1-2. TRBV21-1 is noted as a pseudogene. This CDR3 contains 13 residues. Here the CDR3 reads CASSKGCSYGYTF. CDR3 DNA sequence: TGTGCCAGCAGCAAAGGCTGCAGCTATGGCTACACCTTC.

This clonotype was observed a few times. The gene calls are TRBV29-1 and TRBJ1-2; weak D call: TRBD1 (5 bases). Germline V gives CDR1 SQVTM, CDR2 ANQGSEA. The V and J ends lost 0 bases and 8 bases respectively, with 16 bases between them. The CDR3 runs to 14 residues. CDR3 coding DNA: TGCAGCGTTGAAGATCGCGGGACTACGGGGGGCTACACCTTC. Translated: CSVEDRGTTGGYTF.

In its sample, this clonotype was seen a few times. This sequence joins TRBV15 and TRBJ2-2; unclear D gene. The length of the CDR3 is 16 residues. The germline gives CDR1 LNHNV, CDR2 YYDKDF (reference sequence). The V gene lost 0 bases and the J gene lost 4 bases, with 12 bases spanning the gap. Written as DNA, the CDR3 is TGTGCCACCAGCAGAGAGGAAGGGTTACTCACCGGGGAGCTGTTTTTT. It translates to CATSREEGLLTGELFF. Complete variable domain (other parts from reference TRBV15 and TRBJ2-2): DAMVIQNPRYQVTQFGKPVTLSCSQTLNHNVMYWYQQKSSQAPKLLFHYYDKDFNNEADTPDNFQSRRPNTSFCFLDIRSPGLGDTAMYLCATSREEGLLTGELFFGEGSRLTVL.

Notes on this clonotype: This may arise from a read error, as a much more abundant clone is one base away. CDR3 DNA: TGCAGCGTTGGCAAGACTAGCGAACGCACAGATACGCAGTATTTT. Amino acids: CSVGKTSERTDTQYF. The V call is TRBV29-1, the J call TRBJ2-3; 8 positions agree with TRBD2. The CDR3 covers 15 residues. Germline lookup yields CDR1 SQVTM and CDR2 ANQGSEA. V trimming: 4 bases; J trimming: 1 base; junction bases outside the gene matches: 7.

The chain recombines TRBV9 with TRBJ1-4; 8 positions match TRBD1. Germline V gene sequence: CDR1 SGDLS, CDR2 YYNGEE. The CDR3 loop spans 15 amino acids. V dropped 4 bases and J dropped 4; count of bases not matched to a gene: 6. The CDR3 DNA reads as TGTGCCAGCAGCTCCCAGGGGGCCCTTAATGAAAAACTGTTTTTT. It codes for CASSSQGALNEKLFF.

CDR3: CASSAGTGSGDTQYF. DNA for the CDR3: TGTGCCAGCAGTGCCGGGACAGGGAGTGGAGATACGCAGTATTTT. This sequence joins TRBV28 and TRBJ2-3, with TRBD1 matching 9 bases. The J segment lost 5 bases and the V segment lost 5 bases, leaving 8 bases of the junction unmatched. Looked up from germline, CDR1 is MDHEN and CDR2 is SYDVKM. This CDR3 contains 15 residues.

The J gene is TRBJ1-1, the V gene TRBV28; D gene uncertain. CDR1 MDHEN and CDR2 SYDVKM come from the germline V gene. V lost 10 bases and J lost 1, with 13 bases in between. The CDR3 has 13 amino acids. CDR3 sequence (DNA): TGTGCCACCCGACACGAGGCGAACACTGAAGCTTTCTTT. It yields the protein CATRHEANTEAFF.

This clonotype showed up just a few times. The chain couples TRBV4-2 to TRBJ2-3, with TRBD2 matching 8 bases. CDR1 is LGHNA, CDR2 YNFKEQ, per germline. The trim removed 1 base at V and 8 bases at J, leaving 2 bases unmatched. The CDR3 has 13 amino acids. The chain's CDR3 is CASSQVAGGTQYF. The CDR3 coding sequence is TGTGCCAGCAGCCAAGTGGCGGGGGGTACGCAGTATTTT.

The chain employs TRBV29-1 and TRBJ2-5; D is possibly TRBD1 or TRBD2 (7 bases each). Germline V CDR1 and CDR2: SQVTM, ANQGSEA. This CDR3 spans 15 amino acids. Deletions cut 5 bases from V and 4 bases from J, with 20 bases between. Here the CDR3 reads CSVPPVGGGSETQYF. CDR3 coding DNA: TGCAGCGTTCCCCCCGTGGGAGGGGGCTCAGAGACCCAGTACTTC. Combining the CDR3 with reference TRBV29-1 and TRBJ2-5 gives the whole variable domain SAVISQKPSRDICQRGTSLTIQCQVDSQVTMMFWYRQQPGQSLTLIATANQGSEATYESGFVIDKFPISRPNLTFSTLTVSNMSPEDSSIYLCSVPPVGGGSETQYFGPGTRLLVL.